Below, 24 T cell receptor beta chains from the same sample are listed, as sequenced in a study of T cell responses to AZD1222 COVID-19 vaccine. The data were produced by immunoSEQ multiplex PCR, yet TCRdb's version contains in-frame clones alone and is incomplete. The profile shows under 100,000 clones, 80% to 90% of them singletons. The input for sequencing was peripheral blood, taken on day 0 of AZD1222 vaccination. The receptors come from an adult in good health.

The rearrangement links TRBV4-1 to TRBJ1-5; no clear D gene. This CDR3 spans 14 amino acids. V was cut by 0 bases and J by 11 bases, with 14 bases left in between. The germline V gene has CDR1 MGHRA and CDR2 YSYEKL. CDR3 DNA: TGCGCCAGCAGCCAAGATGAGGGTTCTTCGGCCCAGCATTTT. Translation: CASSQDEGSSAQHF.

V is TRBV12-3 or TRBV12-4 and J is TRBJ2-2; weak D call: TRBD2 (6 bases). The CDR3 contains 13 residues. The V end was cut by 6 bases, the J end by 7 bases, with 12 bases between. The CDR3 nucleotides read TGTGCCAGCAGCCCCGGAGGGGACGGGGAGCTGTTTTTT. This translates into CASSPGGDGELFF.

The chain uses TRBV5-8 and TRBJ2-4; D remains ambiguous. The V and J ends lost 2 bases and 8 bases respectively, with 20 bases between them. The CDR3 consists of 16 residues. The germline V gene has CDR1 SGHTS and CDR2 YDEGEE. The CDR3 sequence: CASSFLSLGLPDIQYF. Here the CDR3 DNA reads TGTGCCAGCAGCTTTCTGTCTCTAGGTCTTCCGGACATTCAGTACTTC.

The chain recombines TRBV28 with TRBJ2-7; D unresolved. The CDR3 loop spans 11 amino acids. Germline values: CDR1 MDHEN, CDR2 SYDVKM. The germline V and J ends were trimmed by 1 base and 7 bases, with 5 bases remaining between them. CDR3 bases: TGTGCCAGCAGTTTATCCCGTGAGCAGTACTTC. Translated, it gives CASSLSREQYF.

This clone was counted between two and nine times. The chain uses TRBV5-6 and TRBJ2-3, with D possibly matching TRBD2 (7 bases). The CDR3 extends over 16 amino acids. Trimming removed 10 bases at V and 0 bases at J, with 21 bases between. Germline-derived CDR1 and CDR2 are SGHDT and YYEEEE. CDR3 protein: CAAHSGAGVSTDTQYF. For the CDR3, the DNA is TGTGCCGCTCACTCGGGGGCGGGAGTGAGCACAGATACGCAGTATTTT.

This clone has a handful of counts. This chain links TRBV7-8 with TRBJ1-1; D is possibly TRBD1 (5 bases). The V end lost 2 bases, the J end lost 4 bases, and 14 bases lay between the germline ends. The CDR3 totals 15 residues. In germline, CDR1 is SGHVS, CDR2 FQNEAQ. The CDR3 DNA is TGTGCCAGCAGCTTATCCGGGGGAGTGGGCACTGAAGCTTTCTTT. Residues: CASSLSGGVGTEAFF.

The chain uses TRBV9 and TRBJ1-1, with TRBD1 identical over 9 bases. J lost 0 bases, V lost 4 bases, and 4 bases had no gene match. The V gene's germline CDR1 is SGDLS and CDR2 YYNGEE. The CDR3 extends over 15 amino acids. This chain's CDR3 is CASSSRTGVNTEAFF. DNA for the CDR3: TGTGCCAGCAGCTCACGGACAGGGGTGAACACTGAAGCTTTCTTT.

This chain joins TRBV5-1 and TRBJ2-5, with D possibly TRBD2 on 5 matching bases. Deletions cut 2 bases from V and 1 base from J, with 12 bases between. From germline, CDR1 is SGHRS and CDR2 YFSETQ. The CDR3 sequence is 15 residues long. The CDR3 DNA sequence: TGCGCCAGCAGCTTCAGTCCGGGAACCCAAGAGACCCAGTACTTC. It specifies CASSFSPGTQETQYF. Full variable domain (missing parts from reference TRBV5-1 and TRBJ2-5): KAGVTQTPRYLIKTRGQQVTLSCSPISGHRSVSWYQQTPGQGLQFLFEYFSETQRNKGNFPGRFSGRQFSNSRSEMNVSTLELGDSALYLCASSFSPGTQETQYFGPGTRLLVL.

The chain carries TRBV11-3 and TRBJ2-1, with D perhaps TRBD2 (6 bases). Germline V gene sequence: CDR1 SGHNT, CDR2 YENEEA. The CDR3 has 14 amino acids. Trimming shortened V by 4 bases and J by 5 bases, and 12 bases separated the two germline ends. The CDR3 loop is CASSSGGSNNEQFF. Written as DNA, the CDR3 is TGTGCCAGCAGCTCTGGGGGGTCGAACAATGAGCAGTTCTTC.

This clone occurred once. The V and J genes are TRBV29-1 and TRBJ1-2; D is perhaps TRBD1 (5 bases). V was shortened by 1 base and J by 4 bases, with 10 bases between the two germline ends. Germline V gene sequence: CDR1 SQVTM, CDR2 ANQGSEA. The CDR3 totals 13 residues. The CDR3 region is CSVEGGMGYGYTF. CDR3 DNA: TGCAGCGTTGAAGGGGGGATGGGCTATGGCTACACCTTC.

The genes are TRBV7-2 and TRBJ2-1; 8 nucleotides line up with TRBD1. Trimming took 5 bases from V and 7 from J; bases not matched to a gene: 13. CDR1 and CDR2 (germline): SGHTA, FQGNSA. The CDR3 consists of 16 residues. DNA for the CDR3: TGTGCCAGCAGCCGGAGGGCAGGGGGCCCCGGAAATGAGCAGTTCTTC. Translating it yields CASSRRAGGPGNEQFF.

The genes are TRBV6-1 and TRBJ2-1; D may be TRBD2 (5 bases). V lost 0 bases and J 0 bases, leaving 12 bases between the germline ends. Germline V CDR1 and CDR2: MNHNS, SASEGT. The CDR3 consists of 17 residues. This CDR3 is CASSEALSASSYNEQFF. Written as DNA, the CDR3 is TGTGCCAGCAGTGAAGCGCTTAGCGCGAGCTCCTACAATGAGCAGTTCTTC.

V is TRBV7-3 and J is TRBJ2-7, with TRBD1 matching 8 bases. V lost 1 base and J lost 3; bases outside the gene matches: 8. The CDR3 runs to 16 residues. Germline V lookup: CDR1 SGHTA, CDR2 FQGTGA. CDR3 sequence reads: CASSLKLGQGCYEQYF. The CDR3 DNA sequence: TGTGCCAGCAGCTTAAAGCTCGGACAGGGCTGCTACGAGCAGTACTTC.

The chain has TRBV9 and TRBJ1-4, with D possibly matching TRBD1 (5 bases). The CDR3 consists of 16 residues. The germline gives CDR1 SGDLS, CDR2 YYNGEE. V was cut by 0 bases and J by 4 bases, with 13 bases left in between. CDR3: CASSVAGGTFNEKLFF. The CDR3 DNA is TGTGCCAGCAGCGTAGCCGGGGGGACGTTTAATGAAAAACTGTTTTTT.

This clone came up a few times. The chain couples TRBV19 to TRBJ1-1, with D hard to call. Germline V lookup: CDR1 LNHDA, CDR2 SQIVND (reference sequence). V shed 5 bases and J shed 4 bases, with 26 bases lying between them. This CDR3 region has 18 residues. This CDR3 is CASSPSWEVRSTGTEAFF. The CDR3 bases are TGTGCCAGTAGTCCGTCGTGGGAGGTGCGTTCGACGGGCACTGAAGCTTTCTTT.

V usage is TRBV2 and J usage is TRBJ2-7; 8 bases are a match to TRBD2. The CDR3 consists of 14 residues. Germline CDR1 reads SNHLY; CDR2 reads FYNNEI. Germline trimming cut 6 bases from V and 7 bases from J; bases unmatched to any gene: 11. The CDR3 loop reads CASRAAGGSGEQYF. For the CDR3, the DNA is TGTGCCAGCAGGGCGGCGGGAGGCTCCGGGGAGCAGTACTTC.

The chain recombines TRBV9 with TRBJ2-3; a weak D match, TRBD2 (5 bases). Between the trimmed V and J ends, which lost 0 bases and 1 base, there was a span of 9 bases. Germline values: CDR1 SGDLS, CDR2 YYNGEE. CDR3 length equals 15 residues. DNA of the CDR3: TGTGCCAGCAGCGTAGAGGGAGTAGGCACAGATACGCAGTATTTT. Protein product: CASSVEGVGTDTQYF.

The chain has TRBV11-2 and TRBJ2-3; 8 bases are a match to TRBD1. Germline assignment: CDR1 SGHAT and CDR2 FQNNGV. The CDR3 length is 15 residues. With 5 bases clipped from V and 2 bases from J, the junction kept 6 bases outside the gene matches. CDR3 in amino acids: CASSPRGRDTDTQYF. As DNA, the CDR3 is TGTGCCAGCAGCCCCAGGGGGCGCGACACAGATACGCAGTATTTT.

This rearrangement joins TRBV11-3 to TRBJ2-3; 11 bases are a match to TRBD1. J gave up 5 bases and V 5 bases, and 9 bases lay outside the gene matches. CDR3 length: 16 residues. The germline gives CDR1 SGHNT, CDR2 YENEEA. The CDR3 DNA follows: TGTGCCAGCAGCCCCCCCGGGACAGGGGGAAAAGATACGCAGTATTTT. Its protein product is CASSPPGTGGKDTQYF.

The CDR3 nucleotides read TGTGCCAGCAGCCGACTCCGACAGGTCCCAGATACGCAGTATTTT. This codes for CASSRLRQVPDTQYF. The V call is TRBV27, the J call TRBJ2-3; possible D gene TRBD1, 6 bases. CDR3 length: 15 amino acids. V shed 6 bases and J shed 4 bases, with 17 bases lying between them. Germline V gene data show CDR1 as MNHEY and CDR2 as SMNVEV (reference sequence).

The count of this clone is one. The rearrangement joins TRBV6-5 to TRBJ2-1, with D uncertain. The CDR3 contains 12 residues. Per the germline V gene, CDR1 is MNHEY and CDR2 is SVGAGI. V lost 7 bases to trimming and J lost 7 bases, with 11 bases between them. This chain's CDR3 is CASNQRRNEQFF. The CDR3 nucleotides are TGTGCCAGCAATCAGCGAAGGAATGAGCAGTTCTTC.

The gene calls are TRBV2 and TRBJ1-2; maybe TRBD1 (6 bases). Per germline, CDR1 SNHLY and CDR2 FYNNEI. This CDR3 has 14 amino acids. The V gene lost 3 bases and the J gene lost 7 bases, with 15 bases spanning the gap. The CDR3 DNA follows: TGTGCCAGCAGTGAGGACGTTCGGGGGGCTGGCTACACCTTC. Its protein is CASSEDVRGAGYTF.

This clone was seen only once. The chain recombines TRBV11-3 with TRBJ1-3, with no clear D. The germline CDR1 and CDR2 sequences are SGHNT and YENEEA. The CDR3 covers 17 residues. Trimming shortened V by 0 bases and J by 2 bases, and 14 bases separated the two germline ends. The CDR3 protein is CASSLDGSGEPGNTIYF. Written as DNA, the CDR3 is TGTGCCAGCAGCTTAGACGGTTCCGGGGAACCTGGAAACACCATATATTTT.

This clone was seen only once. The CDR3: CASSLQVSEQYF. The CDR3 DNA is TGTGCCAGCAGCCTCCAGGTCTCCGAGCAGTACTTC. The gene calls are TRBV13 and TRBJ2-7; the D is unclear. V gave up 5 bases and J gave up 6 bases, with 11 bases separating them. Germline loops: CDR1 PRHDT, CDR2 FYEKMQ (reference sequence). The CDR3 spans 12 residues.